What follows describes a single TCR beta chain. The data stem from a study of blood T cell repertoires in COVID-19. Study background: Sites across the United States, Italy and Spain contributed samples from acute and convalescent COVID-19. Sample material is recorded as cDNA or gDNA derived from T cells, B-cell-depleted T cells, or PBMCs.

The CDR3 extends over 13 amino acids. V was cut by 0 bases and J by 6 bases, with 9 bases left in between. In germline, CDR1 is MNHEY, CDR2 SVGAGI. Authors' methods: Reference gene primer amplification in the assay estimated nucleated cell counts. Sequencing used immunoSEQ multiplex PCR; TCRdb keeps in-frame clones, though not all of them. The V and J calls and clone size are taken from that table; D and trimming were inferred from the DNA. This table has about 200,000 clones, roughly nine tenths appearing once. The TCR comes from a man between 35 and 55 years old with acute or convalescent COVID-19. V usage is TRBV6-5 and J usage is TRBJ2-7; no clear D gene. Sequenced sample: peripheral blood. The CDR3 is CASSYSKEREQYF. CDR3 DNA sequence: TGTGCCAGCAGTTACTCTAAGGAGCGCGAGCAGTACTTC.